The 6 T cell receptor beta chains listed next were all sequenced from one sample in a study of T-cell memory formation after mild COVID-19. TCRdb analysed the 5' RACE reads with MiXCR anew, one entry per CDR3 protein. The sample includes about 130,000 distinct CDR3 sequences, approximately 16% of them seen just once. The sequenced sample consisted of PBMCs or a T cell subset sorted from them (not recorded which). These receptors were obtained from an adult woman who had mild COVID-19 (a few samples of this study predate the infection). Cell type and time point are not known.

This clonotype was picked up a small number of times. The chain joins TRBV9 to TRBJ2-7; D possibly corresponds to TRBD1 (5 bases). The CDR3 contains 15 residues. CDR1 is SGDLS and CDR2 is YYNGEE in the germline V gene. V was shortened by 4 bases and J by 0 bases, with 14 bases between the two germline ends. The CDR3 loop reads CASSPRQRSSYEQYF. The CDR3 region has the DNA TGTGCCAGCAGCCCCCGACAGAGGAGCTCCTACGAGCAGTACTTC.

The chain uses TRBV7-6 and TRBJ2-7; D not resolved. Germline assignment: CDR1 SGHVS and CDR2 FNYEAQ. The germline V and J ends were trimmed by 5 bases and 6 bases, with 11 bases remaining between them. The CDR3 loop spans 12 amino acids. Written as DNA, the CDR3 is TGTGCCAGCAGCCCCCCACGCAGCGAGCAGTACTTC. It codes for CASSPPRSEQYF.

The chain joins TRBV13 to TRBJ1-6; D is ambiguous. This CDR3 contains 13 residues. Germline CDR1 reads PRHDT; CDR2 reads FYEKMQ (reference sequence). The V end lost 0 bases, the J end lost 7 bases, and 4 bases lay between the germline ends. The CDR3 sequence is CASSLGINSPLHF. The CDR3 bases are TGTGCCAGCAGCTTAGGCATCAATTCACCCCTCCACTTT.

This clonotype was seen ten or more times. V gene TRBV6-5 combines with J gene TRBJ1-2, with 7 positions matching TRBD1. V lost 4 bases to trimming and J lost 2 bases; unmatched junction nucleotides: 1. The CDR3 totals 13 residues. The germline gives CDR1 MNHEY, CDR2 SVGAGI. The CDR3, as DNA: TGTGCCAGCAGTTCGACAGGGAACTATGGCTACACCTTC. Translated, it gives CASSSTGNYGYTF.

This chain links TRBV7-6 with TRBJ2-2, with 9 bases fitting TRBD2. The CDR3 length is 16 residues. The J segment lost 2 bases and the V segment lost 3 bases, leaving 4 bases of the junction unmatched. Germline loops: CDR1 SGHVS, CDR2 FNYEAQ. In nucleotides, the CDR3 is TGTGCCAGCAGCTTCAGACTAGCGGAAAACACCGGGGAGCTGTTTTTT. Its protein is CASSFRLAENTGELFF.

The DNA for the CDR3 is TGCAGCGCTCAGGGGGAAGGTGAAGCTTTCTTT. Translation gives CSAQGEGEAFF. V is TRBV29-1 and J is TRBJ1-1, with 7 bases that match TRBD1. Germline assignment: CDR1 SQVTM and CDR2 ANQGSEA. This CDR3 comprises 11 residues. With 7 bases clipped from V and 7 bases from J, the junction kept 6 bases outside the gene matches.